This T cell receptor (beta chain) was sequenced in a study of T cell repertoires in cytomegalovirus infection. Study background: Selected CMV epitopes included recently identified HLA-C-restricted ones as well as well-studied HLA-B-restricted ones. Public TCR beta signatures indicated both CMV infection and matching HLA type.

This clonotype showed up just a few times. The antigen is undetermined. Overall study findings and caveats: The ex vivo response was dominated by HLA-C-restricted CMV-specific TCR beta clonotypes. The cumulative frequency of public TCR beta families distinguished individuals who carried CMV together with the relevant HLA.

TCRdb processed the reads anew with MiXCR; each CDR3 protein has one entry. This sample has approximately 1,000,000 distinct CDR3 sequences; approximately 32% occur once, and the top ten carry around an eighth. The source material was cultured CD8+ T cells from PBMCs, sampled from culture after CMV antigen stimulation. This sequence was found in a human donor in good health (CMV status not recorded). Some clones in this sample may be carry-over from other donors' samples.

The CDR3 reads CSVEGGNLRREGYTF. The CDR3 nucleotides read TGCAGCGTTGAAGGCGGTAATTTGAGGCGTGAAGGCTACACCTTC. The chain employs TRBV29-1 and TRBJ1-2; D gene unclear. Trimming removed 1 base from V and 8 bases from J, with 20 bases in between. CDR3 length: 15 amino acids. Germline loops: CDR1 SQVTM, CDR2 ANQGSEA.